The 16 T cell receptor beta chains given below trace back to one sample, sequenced in a study of identical twins. Each CDR3 protein gets one entry after TCRdb re-called the 5' RACE reads with MiXCR. The sample contains roughly 500,000 distinct CDR3 sequences, 22% of which appear only once. This sample was shared with a second study, whose subject was T cells expressing NK-cell markers.

The sequenced material came from CD4+ T cells sorted from blood. Receptors were obtained from a woman between 18 and 29 years old in good health.

The chain links TRBV10-1 to TRBJ2-3, with TRBD2 identical over 8 bases. Trimming removed 0 bases from V and 10 bases from J; junction bases left unmatched: 9. The germline CDR1 and CDR2 sequences are WNHNN and SYGVQD (reference sequence). The CDR3 loop spans 15 amino acids. In DNA form, the CDR3 reads TGCGCCAGCAGTGAGTCGAGGGGACTAGGATTGGCGCAGTATTTT. Translating it yields CASSESRGLGLAQYF.

This clonotype was recorded a few times. The genes are TRBV20-1 and TRBJ2-1, with TRBD2 matching 8 bases. The CDR3 is made up of 14 amino acids. Per germline, CDR1 DFQATT and CDR2 SNEGSKA (reference sequence). With V trimmed by 4 bases and J by 5 bases, 7 bases remained unmatched. DNA for the CDR3: TGCAGTGCTAAAGCGGGGGCGTCAGACAATGAGCAGTTCTTC. Its translation is CSAKAGASDNEQFF.

The genes are TRBV3-1 and TRBJ2-7; 13 bases align to TRBD2. With V trimmed by 5 bases and J by 2 bases, 9 bases remained unmatched. CDR1 is LGHDT, CDR2 YNNKEL, per germline (reference sequence). The length of the CDR3 is 17 residues. The CDR3 DNA follows: TGTGCCAGCAGCTACTCCGGACTAGCGGGAGTCACCTACGAGCAGTACTTC. This sequence encodes CASSYSGLAGVTYEQYF.

The chain employs TRBV12-3 or TRBV12-4 and TRBJ2-7, with 11 bases lining up with TRBD2. V shed 7 bases, J shed 5 bases, and the junction held 7 bases outside the gene matches. This CDR3 has 14 amino acids. The CDR3 DNA reads TGTGCCAGCACCCCGGGACTAGCGGACCACGAGCAGTACTTC. Amino acid sequence: CASTPGLADHEQYF.

The J gene is TRBJ2-1, the V gene TRBV6-1, with TRBD2 matching 11 bases. Per the germline V gene, CDR1 is MNHNS and CDR2 is SASEGT. The CDR3 contains 16 residues. J was trimmed by 9 bases and V by 5 bases; bases with no gene match: 12. CDR3 loop: CASSPRRSGGAIEQFF. CDR3 sequence (DNA): TGTGCCAGCAGTCCCCGGCGTAGCGGGGGGGCCATTGAGCAGTTCTTC.

The chain employs TRBV5-5 and TRBJ1-4, with no clear D. Germline assignment: CDR1 SGHKS and CDR2 YYEKEE (reference sequence). Trimming took off 0 bases at V and 8 bases at J, with 5 bases between the two ends. The CDR3 runs 12 residues. CDR3 sequence reads: CASSLGREKLFF. CDR3 DNA: TGTGCCAGCAGCTTGGGAAGAGAAAAACTGTTTTTT.

This clonotype appeared a few times. This chain connects TRBV7-2 to TRBJ2-7; D possibly corresponds to TRBD2 (6 bases). Germline values: CDR1 SGHTA, CDR2 FQGNSA. The V end was cut by 0 bases, the J end by 2 bases, with 11 bases between. CDR3 length: 15 amino acids. CDR3 DNA: TGTGCCAGCAGCTTAGCCGGGACTGCCACCTACGAGCAGTACTTC. Its translation is CASSLAGTATYEQYF.

The V and J genes are TRBV20-1 and TRBJ2-3; 8 positions match TRBD2. The CDR3 totals 16 residues. J lost 4 bases, V lost 3 bases, and 12 bases had no gene match. The germline CDR1 and CDR2 sequences are DFQATT and SNEGSKA (reference sequence). Written as DNA, the CDR3 is TGCAGTGCTAGGGCACCCCGAGCGGGGGCCTCAGATACGCAGTATTTT. Encoded protein: CSARAPRAGASDTQYF.

This clonotype has at least ten counts. This chain joins TRBV7-2 and TRBJ2-7; the D gene is possibly TRBD1 (6 bases). Germline V CDR1 and CDR2: SGHTA, FQGNSA. Trimming shortened V by 5 bases and J by 3 bases, and 14 bases separated the two germline ends. The CDR3 consists of 14 residues. CDR3 region: CASSANRESYEQYF. The CDR3 DNA is TGTGCCAGCAGCGCGAACAGGGAGAGCTACGAGCAGTACTTC.

The chain has TRBV6-5 and TRBJ2-7; D ambiguous. Deletions cut 11 bases from V and 7 bases from J, with 18 bases between. CDR1 is MNHEY and CDR2 is SVGAGI in the germline V gene. This CDR3 is 12 amino acids long. The CDR3 loop is CACTNPTGEQYF. CDR3 nucleotide sequence: TGTGCCTGTACCAACCCGACGGGTGAGCAGTACTTC.

This rearrangement joins TRBV11-2 to TRBJ2-3; D not certain. Trimming removed 8 bases at V and 5 bases at J, with 2 bases between. Germline lookup yields CDR1 SGHAT and CDR2 FQNNGV. This CDR3 has 9 residues. The CDR3 sequence: CASGDTQYF. The CDR3 nucleotides are TGTGCCAGCGGAGATACGCAGTATTTT.

This chain joins TRBV7-2 and TRBJ2-7; D ambiguous. V dropped 3 bases and J dropped 0 bases, with 6 bases sitting between them. This CDR3 contains 13 residues. CDR1 and CDR2 from the germline V gene are SGHTA and FQGNSA. The CDR3 DNA reads as TGTGCCAGCAGCTTTGTCCGCTCCTACGAGCAGTACTTC. Encoded protein: CASSFVRSYEQYF.

This clonotype was seen a handful of times. The rearrangement links TRBV7-6 to TRBJ2-7, with 8 bases that match TRBD2. The CDR3 covers 13 residues. Per germline, CDR1 SGHVS and CDR2 FNYEAQ. With 3 bases clipped from V and 7 bases from J, the junction kept 5 bases outside the gene matches. CDR3 in DNA: TGTGCCAGCAGCTTCGGGACTAGGAGGGAGCAGTACTTC. As protein: CASSFGTRREQYF.

The genes are TRBV5-1 and TRBJ1-2, with TRBD1 matching 9 bases. V was clipped by 5 bases and J by 3 bases; unmatched bases: 5. CDR1 and CDR2 from the germline V gene are SGHRS and YFSETQ. This CDR3 contains 14 residues. CDR3 nucleotide sequence: TGCGCCAGCAGAGGACAGGGGACCTACTATGGCTACACCTTC. Its protein is CASRGQGTYYGYTF.

A few counts support this clonotype. The chain carries TRBV20-1 and TRBJ2-7, with 7 bases fitting TRBD1. Germline V gene sequence: CDR1 DFQATT, CDR2 SNEGSKA (reference sequence). The CDR3 contains 14 residues. Unmatched junction bases numbered 13, after V lost 5 bases and J lost 6 bases. The DNA for the CDR3 is TGCAGTGCTCAAAGCAGGACAGGCTCCAGCGAGCAGTACTTC. It translates to CSAQSRTGSSEQYF.

This chain connects TRBV12-3 or TRBV12-4 to TRBJ2-5; the match to TRBD2 covers 7 bases. This CDR3 spans 14 amino acids. With 8 bases clipped from V and 4 bases from J, the junction kept 10 bases outside the gene matches. CDR3 in amino acids: CASGRPSGGETQYF. The CDR3 DNA reads TGTGCCAGCGGCCGACCTTCGGGGGGAGAGACCCAGTACTTC.